These 30 T cell receptor beta chains originate from one sample sequenced in a study of tumor and adjacent non-tumor tissue in lung cancer. RNA was extracted from bulk tissue without any cell sorting. A modified ARM-PCR protocol with three rounds of nested PCR amplified TCRbeta. MiXCR, run by TCRdb on the multiplex PCR reads, gives a single entry per CDR3 protein. The sample contains approximately 79,000 distinct CDR3 sequences, roughly three fifths of which appear only once. The source material was lung tumor tissue. Source of these receptors: a man in his 70s with non-small cell lung cancer.

The sample holds many counts of this clonotype. The chain is built from TRBV7-8 and TRBJ2-4, with 9 bases identical to TRBD1. Per germline, CDR1 SGHVS and CDR2 FQNEAQ. The CDR3 covers 16 residues. Unmatched junction bases numbered 12, after V lost 4 bases and J lost 8 bases. CDR3 protein: CASSSLPWGQGDIQYF. The CDR3 bases are TGTGCCAGCAGCTCCCTCCCGTGGGGACAGGGAGACATTCAGTACTTC.

Details on this clonotype: A much larger clone lies a single base off, so this may be a read error. The genes are TRBV20-1 and TRBJ2-5; 8 bases match TRBD2. The germline gives CDR1 DFQATT, CDR2 SNEGSKA (reference sequence). The CDR3 length is 15 residues. V was clipped by 6 bases and J by 7 bases; unmatched bases: 16. The CDR3 DNA reads TGCAGTGCCGATCCGGGACTAGTGAGGGATTCGACCCAGTACTTC. This translates into CSADPGLVRDSTQYF.

Points on this clonotype: A clone one base away is much larger, so this may be a read error. The gene calls are TRBV28 and TRBJ2-7; D is unclear. Germline V gene data show CDR1 as MDHEN and CDR2 as SYDVKM. The CDR3 covers 12 residues. CDR3 sequence: CANSFGSYEQYF. Written as DNA, the CDR3 is TGTGCCAACAGTTTCGGCTCCTACGAGCAGTACTTC.

About this clonotype: One base away lies a much larger clone, so this may be a sequencing read error. The chain combines TRBV7-2 with TRBJ1-5; a weak D match, TRBD1 (5 bases). The V and J ends lost 0 bases and 12 bases respectively, with 9 bases between them. The germline gives CDR1 SGHTA, CDR2 FQGNSA. The length of the CDR3 is 12 residues. DNA for the CDR3: TGTGCCAGCAGCTTAGCACCAGGGCACCAGCATTTT. Residues: CASSLAPGHQHF.

The chain combines TRBV6-1 with TRBJ2-1; 8 nucleotides agree with TRBD2. Germline CDR1 reads MNHNS; CDR2 reads SASEGT. The length of the CDR3 is 15 residues. The J segment lost 8 bases and the V segment lost 2 bases, leaving 8 bases of the junction unmatched. This CDR3 reads CASSETSGGYDEQFF. The CDR3 DNA reads TGTGCCAGCAGTGAAACTAGCGGAGGGTACGATGAGCAGTTCTTC.

As to this clonotype: The CDR3 end shows no conserved phenylalanine or tryptophan, and so a read error is likely. No DNA is shown, since the ends of the CDR3 on it are uncertain; the CDR3 is the one TCRdb lists. The chain links TRBV11-2 to TRBJ2-7; TRBD1 is the table's D call and was not checked against the DNA. The CDR3 numbers 15 amino acids, ends counted. Germline CDR1 reads SGHAT; CDR2 reads FQNNGV. CDR3 in amino acids: CASNLEGQGAYEQYY.

About this clonotype: Compared with germline, one end of the junction differs, possibly owing to a read error. J is TRBJ2-3 and V is TRBV11-2; tentatively, D is TRBD2 (6 bases). The CDR3 runs 14 residues. In germline, CDR1 is SGHAT, CDR2 FQNNGV. The CDR3 sequence is CASGLEEGPDTQYF. As DNA, the CDR3 is TGTGCCAGCGGCTTAGAGGAGGGCCCAGATACGCAGTATTTT.

In regard to this clonotype: The conserved phenylalanine or tryptophan normally closing the CDR3 is absent here, so this likely arose from a read error. The chain joins TRBV10-3 to TRBJ2-7; TRBD2 is a possible D gene (5 bases). There are 12 residues in the CDR3. Trimming took off 6 bases at V and 10 bases at J, with 16 bases between the two ends. Germline CDR1 ENHRY, CDR2 SYGVKD. The CDR3 DNA is TGTGCCATCAGAGCCGGTAACGAGGGCCAGTACCTC. This sequence encodes CAIRAGNEGQYL.

Regarding this clonotype: Sequence at one end of the junction differs from germline and may be a read error. The chain recombines TRBV4-1 with TRBJ2-5, with D unresolved. Looked up from germline, CDR1 is MGHRA and CDR2 is YSYEKL. The CDR3 spans 15 residues. The CDR3 region has the DNA TGCACCAGCAGCCGAGTGGTCAGCAGGAGTGAGACCCAGTACTTC. It yields the protein CTSSRVVSRSETQYF.

This clonotype was found many times. The chain has TRBV29-1 and TRBJ1-5; D is unresolved. The CDR3 length is 12 residues. The germline V gene has CDR1 SQVTM and CDR2 ANQGSEA. Trimming left V 4 bases short and J 7 bases short, with 11 bases between. Here the CDR3 reads CSVGAGGQPQHF. The CDR3 nucleotides are TGCAGCGTTGGAGCGGGTGGGCAGCCCCAGCATTTT.

For this clonotype: A much larger clone is a single base away; this may be a read error. This sequence joins TRBV6-1 and TRBJ1-2, with 7 positions matching TRBD1. Germline loops: CDR1 MNHNS, CDR2 SASEGT. The CDR3 length is 12 residues. The CDR3 reads CASRGQNYDYTF. The CDR3 coding sequence is TGTGCCAGCAGGGGACAGAACTATGACTACACCTTC.

Note on this clonotype: The junction departs from the called germline gene at one end, perhaps through a read error. The chain is built from TRBV11-2 and TRBJ2-5, with TRBD1 matching 8 bases. CDR1 is SGHAT and CDR2 is FQNNGV in the germline V gene. The CDR3 consists of 15 residues. CDR3 in DNA: TGTGCCAGCGGCTTAAACAGGGGGTCGTTAGAGACCCAGTACTTC. This translates into CASGLNRGSLETQYF.

For this clonotype: An end of the junction does not agree with germline; a read error may underlie this. The chain is built from TRBV6-6 and TRBJ2-1; TRBD2 is a possible D gene (6 bases). Germline assignment: CDR1 MNHNY and CDR2 SVGAGI (reference sequence). CDR3 length: 16 amino acids. The CDR3 sequence is CASSYGRVAEGLEQFF. The CDR3 bases are TGTGCCAGCAGTTACGGTCGGGTGGCGGAGGGGCTTGAGCAATTCTTC.

The chain uses TRBV5-4 and TRBJ2-4; a possible D gene is TRBD1 (6 bases). The J call may not be correct, given that the DNA end is closer to TRBJ2-1. The CDR3 loop spans 17 amino acids. Germline CDR1 SGHNT, CDR2 YYREEE (reference sequence). The CDR3 DNA reads as TGTGCCAGCAGCTTGCTCGGACAGATCTTAGCCAAAAACATTCAGTTCTTC. Amino acids: CASSLLGQILAKNIQFF.

Concerning this clonotype: Relative to the germline gene, one junction end is altered; a read error may explain this. The chain recombines TRBV6-1 with TRBJ1-2; no reliable D call. This CDR3 is 14 amino acids long. Germline V gene lookup returns CDR1 MNHNS and CDR2 SASEGT. DNA of the CDR3: TGTGCCAACAGTGAAGTAATAACTAACTATGGCTACACCTTC. The encoded protein is CANSEVITNYGYTF.

This clonotype was picked up a small number of times. CDR3 protein: CASSSRGYDGGELFF. In DNA, the CDR3 is TGTGCCAGCAGTTCCAGGGGGTATGATGGCGGGGAGCTGTTTTTT. V is TRBV6-5 and J is TRBJ2-2, with 7 bases that match TRBD1. The CDR3 has 15 residues. From germline, CDR1 is MNHEY and CDR2 SVGAGI. V was pared by 4 bases and J by 7 bases, with 9 bases of the junction left unmatched.

The rearrangement links TRBV5-1 to TRBJ2-5; weak D call: TRBD2 (5 bases). CDR1 SGHRS and CDR2 YFSETQ come from the germline V gene. V was shortened by 4 bases and J by 10 bases, with 26 bases between the two germline ends. The CDR3 spans 16 residues. CDR3 in amino acids: CASSHTSAGVRGDQYF. DNA for the CDR3: TGCGCCAGCAGCCATACTTCGGCCGGGGTACGGGGTGACCAGTACTTC. The full variable domain, completed using reference TRBV5-1 and TRBJ2-5, is KAGVTQTPRYLIKTRGQQVTLSCSPISGHRSVSWYQQTPGQGLQFLFEYFSETQRNKGNFPGRFSGRQFSNSRSEMNVSTLELGDSALYLCASSHTSAGVRGDQYFGPGTRLLVL.

About this clonotype itself: Lacking the conserved final phenylalanine or tryptophan, this CDR3 likely reflects a read error. CDR3 in DNA: TGTGCCAGCAGCCGAGGTGGGGGAGGAGGCAATGAGCAGTTCCTC. This translates into CASSRGGGGGNEQFL. The V and J genes are TRBV7-9 and TRBJ2-1; weak D call: TRBD2 (6 bases). Germline-derived CDR1 and CDR2 are SEHNR and FQNEAQ (reference sequence). V was shortened by 5 bases and J by 6 bases, with 17 bases between the two germline ends. There are 15 residues in the CDR3.

This clonotype was detected a few times. The J gene is TRBJ2-5, the V gene TRBV10-1; the match to TRBD2 covers 7 bases. There are 16 residues in the CDR3. J was trimmed by 5 bases and V by 8 bases; bases with no gene match: 17. Germline V gene sequence: CDR1 WNHNN, CDR2 SYGVQD (reference sequence). CDR3 DNA: TGCGCCAGCGACGGGACTAAGGCCTTCGGTTGGGAGACCCAGTACTTC. Encoded protein: CASDGTKAFGWETQYF.

This clonotype showed up just a few times. A single base separates this from a much larger clone, so it may be a read error. The J gene is TRBJ2-4, the V gene TRBV10-2, with TRBD1 identical over 8 bases. The CDR3 runs to 16 residues. Germline CDR1 is WSHSY and CDR2 is SAAADI. CDR3 sequence reads: CASSPGQGWAKNTQYF. The CDR3 DNA sequence: TGCGCCAGCAGCCCCGGACAGGGATGGGCCAAAAACACTCAGTACTTC.

J is TRBJ2-4 and V is TRBV10-3; tentatively, D is TRBD1 (5 bases). CDR3 length: 14 amino acids. V lost 9 bases to trimming and J lost 3 bases, with 15 bases between them. Germline assignment: CDR1 ENHRY and CDR2 SYGVKD. The CDR3 DNA reads TGTGCCATTTGGGCAGGGCTAGGCAAAAACATTCAGTACTTC. Its translation: CAIWAGLGKNIQYF.

A remark on this clonotype: Since the CDR3 does not end with the conserved phenylalanine or tryptophan, this likely comes from a read error. The chain joins TRBV11-1 to TRBJ2-5; D remains ambiguous. This CDR3 is 14 amino acids long. Germline V gene sequence: CDR1 SGHAT, CDR2 FQDESV (reference sequence). The CDR3, as DNA: TGTGCCAGCAGCTTAGCCACTATGCAAGAGATCCAGTACTAC. Amino acid sequence: CASSLATMQEIQYY.

To note about this clonotype: This is likely a read error, given that the CDR3 carries no conserved phenylalanine or tryptophan at its end. The V call is TRBV6-2 or TRBV6-3, the J call TRBJ1-6, with no clear D. The length of the CDR3 is 15 residues. Germline values: CDR1 MNHEY, CDR2 SVGEGT. The CDR3 loop is CASSRGRVDNSSLHS. The DNA for the CDR3 is TGTGCCAGCAGTCGCGGACGGGTTGACAATTCATCCCTCCACTCT.

By frequency in the sample, this clonotype is medium-sized. The CDR3 DNA follows: TGCAGTGCCCGGGTCACTGCCTACGAGCAGTACTTC. It specifies CSARVTAYEQYF. The chain uses TRBV20-1 and TRBJ2-7; D gene unclear. This CDR3 is built from 12 residues. V was trimmed by 6 bases and J by 2 bases, leaving 11 bases between them. Germline CDR1 is DFQATT and CDR2 is SNEGSKA (reference sequence).

The chain joins TRBV6-1 to TRBJ1-1, with TRBD1 identical over 7 bases. This CDR3 is 13 amino acids long. The germline V gene encodes CDR1 MNHNS and CDR2 SASEGT. V dropped 7 bases and J dropped 11; count of bases not matched to a gene: 13. The CDR3 nucleotides read TGTGCCAGCACCTCGGAAGGGGGCATCCCGGCTTTCTTT. Translation: CASTSEGGIPAFF.

The sample holds a few counts of this clonotype. One junction end disagrees with the germline gene, perhaps due to a read error. V gene TRBV5-8 combines with J gene TRBJ2-5; D remains ambiguous. Germline V gives CDR1 SGHTS, CDR2 YDEGEE. The CDR3 is made up of 13 amino acids. CDR3 DNA: TGTGTCAGCAGCCCTCTAGGGTCGGAGACCCAGTACTTC. Translating it yields CVSSPLGSETQYF.

The rearrangement links TRBV20-1 to TRBJ2-5, with 7 positions matching TRBD1. V lost 1 base and J lost 5; bases outside the gene matches: 13. Germline CDR1 DFQATT, CDR2 SNEGSKA (reference sequence). The CDR3 is 16 residues long. The CDR3 reads CSARARGTVPRETQYF. CDR3 DNA: TGCAGTGCTAGAGCCCGAGGGACAGTCCCTCGGGAGACCCAGTACTTC.

To note about this clonotype: This may come from a read error, since a much larger clone is one base off. V and J are TRBV7-8 and TRBJ2-4; 9 positions agree with TRBD1. The CDR3 has 16 amino acids. Germline lookup yields CDR1 SGHVS and CDR2 FQNEAQ. In DNA form, the CDR3 reads TGTACCAGCAGCTCCCTCCCGTGGGGACAGGGAGACATTCAGTACTTC. Encoded protein: CTSSSLPWGQGDIQYF.

This clonotype was found many times. V gene TRBV12-3 or TRBV12-4 combines with J gene TRBJ2-3; D is possibly TRBD1 (5 bases). The V gene lost 5 bases and the J gene lost 8 bases, with 14 bases spanning the gap. The CDR3 contains 13 residues. Here the CDR3 DNA reads TGTGCCAGCAGTCCCCTCCAGGGCGGTACGCAGTATTTT. It specifies CASSPLQGGTQYF.

On this clonotype: One end of the junction is discordant with germline, which a read error may explain. In DNA, the CDR3 is TGTGCCAGCACCCGTGGTGATACACAAGAGACCCAGTATTTC. It specifies CASTRGDTQETQYF. The chain uses TRBV11-1 and TRBJ2-5; D unclear. The germline V gene encodes CDR1 SGHAT and CDR2 FQDESV (reference sequence). The CDR3 covers 14 residues.